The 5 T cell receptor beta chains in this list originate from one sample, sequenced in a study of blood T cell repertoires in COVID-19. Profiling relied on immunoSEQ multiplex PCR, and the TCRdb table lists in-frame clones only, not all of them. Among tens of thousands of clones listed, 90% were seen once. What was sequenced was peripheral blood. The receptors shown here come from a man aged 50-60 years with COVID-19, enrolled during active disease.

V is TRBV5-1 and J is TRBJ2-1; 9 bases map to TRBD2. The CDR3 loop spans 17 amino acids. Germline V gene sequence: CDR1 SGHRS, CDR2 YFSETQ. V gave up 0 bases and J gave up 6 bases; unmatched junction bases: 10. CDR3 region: CASSLVPLAGEGNEQFF. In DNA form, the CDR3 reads TGCGCCAGCAGCTTGGTACCTTTAGCGGGAGAGGGCAATGAGCAGTTCTTC.

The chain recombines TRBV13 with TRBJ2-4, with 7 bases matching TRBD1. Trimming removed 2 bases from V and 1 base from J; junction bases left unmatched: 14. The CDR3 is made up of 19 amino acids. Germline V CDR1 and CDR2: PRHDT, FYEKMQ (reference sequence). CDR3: CASSLSVVGEGAAKNIQYF. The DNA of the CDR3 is TGTGCCAGCAGCTTATCGGTCGTCGGAGAGGGGGCGGCCAAAAACATTCAGTACTTC.

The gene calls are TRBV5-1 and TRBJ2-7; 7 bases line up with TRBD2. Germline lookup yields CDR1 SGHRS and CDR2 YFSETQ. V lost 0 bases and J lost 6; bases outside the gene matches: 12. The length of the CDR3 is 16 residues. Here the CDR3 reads CASSLASASGGFEQYF. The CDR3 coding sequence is TGCGCCAGCAGCTTGGCCAGCGCTAGCGGAGGTTTCGAGCAGTACTTC.

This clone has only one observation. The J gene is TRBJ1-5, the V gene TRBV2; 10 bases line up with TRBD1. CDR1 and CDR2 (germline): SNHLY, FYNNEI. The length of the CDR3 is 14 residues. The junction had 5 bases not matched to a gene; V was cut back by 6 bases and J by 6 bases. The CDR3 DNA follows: TGTGCCAGCAGGGATGACAGGGGGCCTCAGCCCCAGCATTTT. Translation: CASRDDRGPQPQHF.

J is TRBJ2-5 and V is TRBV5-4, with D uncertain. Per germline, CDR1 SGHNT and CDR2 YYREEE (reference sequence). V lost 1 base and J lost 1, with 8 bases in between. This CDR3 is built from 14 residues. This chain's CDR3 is CASSLPYVQETQYF. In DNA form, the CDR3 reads TGTGCCAGCAGCTTGCCCTACGTCCAAGAGACCCAGTACTTC.